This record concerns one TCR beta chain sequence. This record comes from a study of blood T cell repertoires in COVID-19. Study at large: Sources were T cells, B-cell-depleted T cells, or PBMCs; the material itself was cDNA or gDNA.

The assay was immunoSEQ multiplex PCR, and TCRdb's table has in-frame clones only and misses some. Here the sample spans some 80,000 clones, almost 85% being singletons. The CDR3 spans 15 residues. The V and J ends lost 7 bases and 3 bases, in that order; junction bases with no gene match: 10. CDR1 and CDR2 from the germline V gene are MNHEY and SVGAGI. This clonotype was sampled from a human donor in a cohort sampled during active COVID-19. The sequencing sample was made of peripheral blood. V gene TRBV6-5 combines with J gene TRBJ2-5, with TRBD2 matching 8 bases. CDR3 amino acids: CASMSGGPPEETQYF. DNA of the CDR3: TGTGCCAGCATGTCGGGGGGGCCGCCCGAAGAGACCCAGTACTTC.